The subject of this entry is one T cell receptor (beta chain). Its target is not known. This specimen comes from a study of cytomegalovirus exposure and HLA in healthy donors. Looking at the study overall: As released early, the data held roughly 85 million unique TCRs from HLA-typed donors. Most genotyped donors, 65% to 90% of some 400, had Caucasian-associated genetic ancestry. Broader study findings: The likely explanation for a cluster of highly shared sequence variants was sequencing artifact.

CDR3 length: 16 amino acids. Germline-derived CDR1 and CDR2 are MNHEY and SVGAGI. The J segment lost 0 bases and the V segment lost 1 base, leaving 3 bases of the junction unmatched. PCR primers comprised 60 Vbeta and 13 Jbeta primers. Sequenced by immunoSEQ multiplex PCR; TCRdb stores in-frame clones only, minus some. Here the sample spans about 140,000 clones, 82% being singletons. The sample taken for sequencing was PBMCs. The TCR originated in a man between 18 and 35 years old in good health and CMV-seropositive. The chain employs TRBV6-5 and TRBJ2-3; 8 bases align to TRBD2. DNA of the CDR3: TGTGCCAGCAGTTACTTCGCTAGCGGGAGCACAGATACGCAGTATTTT. This translates into CASSYFASGSTDTQYF.